Listed below are T cell receptor beta chains from one sample, sequenced in a study of CD8 T cells in ankylosing spondylitis. One entry per CDR3 protein results from TCRdb running MiXCR on the 5' RACE reads. Of under 300,000 distinct CDR3 sequences listed, 8.6% are singletons. The sample taken for sequencing was blood, either unsorted or a sorted T cell fraction (not recorded which). These receptors were obtained from a male donor with ankylosing spondylitis or in good health (not recorded which). CDR3s include the opening cysteine and the closing phenylalanine or tryptophan. Fields, in order: D gene, J gene, clone size, V gene, CDR3 protein, CDR3 DNA. The D gene is left open where the match is weak. Rows give clone size only sometimes, using once, few, many, or a class for an expanded clone.

NA,TRBJ2-7,NA,TRBV30,CAWSPGGHLYEQYF,TGTGCCTGGAGTCCCGGGGGGCACCTCTACGAGCAGTACTTC
NA,TRBJ2-2,few,TRBV4-3,CASSQDQTGLAGELFF,TGCGCCAGCAGCCAAGATCAGACGGGGCTCGCCGGGGAGCTGTTTTTT
NA,TRBJ2-3,few,TRBV7-2,CASSLVGGTLRTDTQYF,TGTGCCAGCAGCTTAGTAGGCGGGACCCTTCGAACAGATACGCAGTATTTT
NA,TRBJ1-6,NA,TRBV7-2,CASSPHGGTNNSPLHF,TGTGCCAGCAGCCCCCACGGCGGGACCAATAATTCACCCCTCCACTTT
NA,TRBJ2-7,many,TRBV5-1,CASSLGDNSYEQYF,TGCGCCAGCAGCTTGGGGGACAACTCCTACGAGCAGTACTTC
TRBD2,TRBJ2-1,many,TRBV20-1,CSARAGVPMGFNNEQFF,TGCAGTGCTAGGGCGGGAGTCCCAATGGGGTTTAACAATGAGCAGTTCTTC
NA,TRBJ1-3,few,TRBV27,CASSVTAGNTIYF,TGTGCCAGCAGTGTTACAGCCGGAAACACCATATATTTT
TRBD2,TRBJ2-5,once,TRBV11-1,CASSPGTSGTETQYF,TGTGCCAGCAGCCCCGGGACTAGCGGGACGGAGACCCAGTACTTC
NA,TRBJ1-1,once,TRBV18,CASSPSALLDTEAFF,TGTGCCAGCTCCCCTAGCGCGCTCCTCGACACTGAAGCTTTCTTT
NA,TRBJ1-1,many,TRBV29-1,CSVVRLNTEAFF,TGCAGCGTTGTAAGGCTTAACACTGAAGCTTTCTTT
NA,TRBJ2-2,many,TRBV5-1,CASSLGRGVTGELFF,TGCGCCAGCAGCTTGGGCAGGGGTGTCACCGGGGAGCTGTTTTTT
NA,TRBJ2-5,many,TRBV5-1,CASSLVPDVLQETQYF,TGCGCCAGCAGCTTGGTCCCGGACGTCCTTCAAGAGACCCAGTACTTC
TRBD1,TRBJ2-3,many,TRBV24-1,CATSDATGATDTQYF,TGTGCCACCAGTGATGCGACAGGGGCCACAGATACGCAGTATTTT
TRBD2,TRBJ2-1,many,TRBV19,CASRSGASYEQFF,TGTGCCAGTAGGAGCGGGGCCAGTTATGAGCAGTTCTTC
NA,TRBJ1-1,many,TRBV12-3/TRBV12-4,CASSSTDAYTEAFF,TGTGCCAGCAGTTCTACGGACGCCTACACTGAAGCTTTCTTT
TRBD1,TRBJ2-3,many,TRBV29-1,CSARQGSLLGTDTQYF,TGCAGCGCTAGACAGGGGAGTCTTTTAGGCACAGATACGCAGTATTTT
TRBD2,TRBJ2-7,many,TRBV29-1,CSVELAGAYEQYF,TGCAGCGTTGAACTAGCGGGGGCCTACGAGCAGTACTTC
TRBD1,TRBJ1-1,many,TRBV5-1,CASSGGQAYTEAFF,TGCGCCAGCAGCGGGGGACAGGCTTACACTGAAGCTTTCTTT
NA,TRBJ2-5,NA,TRBV6-2/TRBV6-3,CASSYAASVGETQYF,TGTGCCAGCAGTTACGCGGCATCGGTCGGGGAGACCCAGTACTTC
NA,TRBJ2-5,many,TRBV11-3,CASGSGETQYF,TGTGCCAGCGGTTCGGGCGAGACCCAGTACTTC
NA,TRBJ2-7,many,TRBV20-1,CSAREGSSEQYF,TGCAGTGCTAGAGAGGGTAGCTCCGAGCAGTACTTC
TRBD1,TRBJ1-1,many,TRBV30,CAWGTGAAFF,TGTGCCTGGGGCACAGGGGCAGCTTTCTTT
NA,TRBJ2-3,many,TRBV20-1,CSAKPSGLTDTQYF,TGCAGTGCTAAGCCCTCGGGGCTCACAGATACGCAGTATTTT
NA,TRBJ1-4,many,TRBV9,CASSVEASNEKLFF,TGTGCCAGCAGCGTGGAGGCGTCTAATGAAAAACTGTTTTTT
TRBD1,TRBJ2-7,few,TRBV12-3/TRBV12-4,CASTSRQGTYEQYF,TGTGCCAGCACCTCTCGACAGGGTACCTACGAGCAGTACTTC
NA,TRBJ2-1,NA,TRBV7-2,CASSLVAGTRVNEQFF,TGTGCCAGCAGCTTAGTGGCCGGGACCCGGGTTAATGAGCAGTTCTTC
TRBD1,TRBJ2-2,many,TRBV12-3/TRBV12-4,CASSRDRGTTGELFF,TGTGCCAGCAGCCGTGACAGGGGAACCACCGGGGAGCTGTTTTTT
NA,TRBJ1-1,NA,TRBV18,CASSLQGRGAFF,TGTGCCAGCTCACTCCAGGGTCGCGGAGCTTTCTTT
NA,TRBJ1-6,many,TRBV12-3/TRBV12-4,CASSAGGGSPLHF,TGTGCCAGCAGCGCGGGCGGAGGATCACCCCTCCACTTT
NA,TRBJ2-6,many,TRBV6-5,CASSYSGGSAGANVLTF,TGTGCCAGCAGTTACTCAGGGGGGAGCGCTGGGGCCAACGTCCTGACTTTC
NA,TRBJ2-1,many,TRBV7-8,CASSSRWDNEQFF,TGTGCCAGCAGCTCCCGGTGGGACAATGAGCAGTTCTTC
NA,TRBJ2-2,many,TRBV7-2,CASSSNSRGEGGELFF,TGTGCCAGCAGTTCGAATAGCAGGGGAGAGGGCGGGGAGCTGTTTTTT
TRBD2,TRBJ2-7,many,TRBV5-1,CASSFGGGAKEQYF,TGCGCCAGCAGCTTCGGCGGGGGGGCTAAAGAGCAGTACTTC
NA,TRBJ2-5,many,TRBV29-1,CSVVGLDTETQYF,TGCAGCGTTGTCGGGCTAGATACGGAGACCCAGTACTTC
TRBD2,TRBJ2-7,few,TRBV6-1,CASFSGVTYEQYF,TGTGCCAGTTTTAGCGGGGTAACCTACGAGCAGTACTTC
TRBD2,TRBJ2-1,many,TRBV24-1,CATSTGTSSYNEQFF,TGTGCCACCAGCACCGGGACTAGCTCATACAATGAGCAGTTCTTC
NA,TRBJ2-1,many,TRBV6-2/TRBV6-3,CASSPQPPPNEQFF,TGTGCCAGCAGTCCCCAGCCTCCGCCCAATGAGCAGTTCTTC